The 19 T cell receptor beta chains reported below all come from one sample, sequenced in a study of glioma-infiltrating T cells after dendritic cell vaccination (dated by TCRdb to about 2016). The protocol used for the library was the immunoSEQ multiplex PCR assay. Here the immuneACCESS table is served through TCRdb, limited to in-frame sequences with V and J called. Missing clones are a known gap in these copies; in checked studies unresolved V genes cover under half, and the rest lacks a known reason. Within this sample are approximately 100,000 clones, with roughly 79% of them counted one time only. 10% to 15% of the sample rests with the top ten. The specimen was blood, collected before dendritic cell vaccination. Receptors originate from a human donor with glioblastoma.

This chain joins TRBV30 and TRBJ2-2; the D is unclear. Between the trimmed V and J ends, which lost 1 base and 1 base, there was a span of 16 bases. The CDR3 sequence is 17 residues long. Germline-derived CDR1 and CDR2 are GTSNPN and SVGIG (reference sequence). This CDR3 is CAWSDPIKTKNTGELFF. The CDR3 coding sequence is TGTGCCTGGAGTGACCCCATTAAGACAAAGAACACCGGGGAGCTGTTTTTT.

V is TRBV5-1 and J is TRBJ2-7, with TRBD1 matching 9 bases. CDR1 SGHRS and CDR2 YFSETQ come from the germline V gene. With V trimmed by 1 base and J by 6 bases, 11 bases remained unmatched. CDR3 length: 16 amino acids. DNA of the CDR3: TGCGCCAGCAGCTTGCCACAGGGACAGGGCTGGAGCGAGCAGTACTTC. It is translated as CASSLPQGQGWSEQYF.

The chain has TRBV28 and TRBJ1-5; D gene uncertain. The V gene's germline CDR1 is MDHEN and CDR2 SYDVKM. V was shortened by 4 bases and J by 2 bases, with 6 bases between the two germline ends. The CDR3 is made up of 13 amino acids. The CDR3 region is CASSSPGNQPQHF. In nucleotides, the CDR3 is TGTGCCAGCAGTTCCCCAGGCAATCAGCCCCAGCATTTT.

The CDR3 DNA sequence: TGTGCCAGCAGCTTAGGGCCAGGGACCGGGGAGCTGTTTTTT. Encoded protein: CASSLGPGTGELFF. J is TRBJ2-2 and V is TRBV11-2; D is perhaps TRBD1 (5 bases). Germline CDR1 and CDR2: SGHAT and FQNNGV. The CDR3 covers 14 residues. V was shortened by 1 base and J by 5 bases, with 8 bases between the two germline ends.

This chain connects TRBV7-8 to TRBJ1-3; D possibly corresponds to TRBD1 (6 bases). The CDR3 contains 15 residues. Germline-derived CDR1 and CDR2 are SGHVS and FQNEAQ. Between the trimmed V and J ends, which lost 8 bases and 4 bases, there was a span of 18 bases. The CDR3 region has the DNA TGTGCCAGCGGCGCCGACAGGTTCACGGGAAACACCATATATTTT. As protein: CASGADRFTGNTIYF.

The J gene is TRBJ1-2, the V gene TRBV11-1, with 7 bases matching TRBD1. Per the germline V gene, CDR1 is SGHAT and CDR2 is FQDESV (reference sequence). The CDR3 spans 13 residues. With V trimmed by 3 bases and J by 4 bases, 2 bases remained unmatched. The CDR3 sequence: CASSLTGSYGYTF. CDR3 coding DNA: TGTGCCAGCAGCTTGACAGGGTCCTATGGCTACACCTTC.

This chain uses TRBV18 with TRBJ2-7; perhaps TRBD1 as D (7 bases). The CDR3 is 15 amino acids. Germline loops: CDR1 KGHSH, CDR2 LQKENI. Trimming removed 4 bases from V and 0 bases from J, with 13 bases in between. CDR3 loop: CASSQRQGLSYEQYF. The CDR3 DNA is TGTGCCAGCTCACAACGACAGGGACTCTCCTACGAGCAGTACTTC. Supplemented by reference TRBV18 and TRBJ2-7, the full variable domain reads NAGVMQNPRHLVRRRGQEARLRCSPMKGHSHVYWYRQLPEEGLKFMVYLQKENIIDESGMPKERFSAEFPKEGPSILRIQQVVRGDSAAYFCASSQRQGLSYEQYFGPGTRLTVT.

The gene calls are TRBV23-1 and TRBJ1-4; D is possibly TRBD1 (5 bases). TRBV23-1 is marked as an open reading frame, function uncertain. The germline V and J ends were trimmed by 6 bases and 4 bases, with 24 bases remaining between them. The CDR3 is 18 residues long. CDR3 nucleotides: TGCGCCAGCAGACACGAAAACACCCTTGGGGCAAATAATGAAAAACTGTTTTTT. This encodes CASRHENTLGANNEKLFF.

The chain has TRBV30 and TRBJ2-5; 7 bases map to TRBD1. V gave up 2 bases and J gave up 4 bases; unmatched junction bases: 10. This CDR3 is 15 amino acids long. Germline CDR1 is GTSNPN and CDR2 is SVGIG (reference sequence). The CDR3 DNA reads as TGTGCCTGGAGTCCCGCAACAGGGGTCGGAGAGACCCAGTACTTC. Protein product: CAWSPATGVGETQYF.

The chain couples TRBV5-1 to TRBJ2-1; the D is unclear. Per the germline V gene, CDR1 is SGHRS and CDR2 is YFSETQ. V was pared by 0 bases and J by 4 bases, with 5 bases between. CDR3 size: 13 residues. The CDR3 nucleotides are TGCGCCAGCAGCTTGGGCAGTTACAATGAGCAGTTCTTC. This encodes CASSLGSYNEQFF. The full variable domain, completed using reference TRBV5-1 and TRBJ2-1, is KAGVTQTPRYLIKTRGQQVTLSCSPISGHRSVSWYQQTPGQGLQFLFEYFSETQRNKGNFPGRFSGRQFSNSRSEMNVSTLELGDSALYLCASSLGSYNEQFFGPGTRLTVL.

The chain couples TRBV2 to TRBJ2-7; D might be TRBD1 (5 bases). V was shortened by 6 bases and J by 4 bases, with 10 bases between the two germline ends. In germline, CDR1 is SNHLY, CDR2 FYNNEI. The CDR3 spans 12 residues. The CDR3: CASRPQGYEQYF. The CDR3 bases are TGTGCCAGCAGACCCCAGGGTTACGAGCAGTACTTC.

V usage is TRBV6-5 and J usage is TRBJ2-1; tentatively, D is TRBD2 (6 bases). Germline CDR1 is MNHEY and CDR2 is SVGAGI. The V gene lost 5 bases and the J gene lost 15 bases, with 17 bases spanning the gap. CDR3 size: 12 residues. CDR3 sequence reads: CASSRPGEAGFF. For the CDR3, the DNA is TGTGCCAGCAGTAGACCGGGAGAAGCTGGGTTCTTC.

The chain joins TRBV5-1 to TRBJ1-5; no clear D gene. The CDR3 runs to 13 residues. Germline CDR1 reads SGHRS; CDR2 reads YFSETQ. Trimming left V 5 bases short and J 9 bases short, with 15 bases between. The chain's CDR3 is CASSQTPGGPQHF. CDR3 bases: TGCGCCAGCAGTCAGACCCCAGGTGGGCCCCAGCATTTT.

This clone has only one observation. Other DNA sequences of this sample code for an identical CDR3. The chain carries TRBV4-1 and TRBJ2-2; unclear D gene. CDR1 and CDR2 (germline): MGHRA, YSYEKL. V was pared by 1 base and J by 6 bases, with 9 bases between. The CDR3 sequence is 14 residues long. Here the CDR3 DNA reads TGCGCCAGCAGCCAAGTGTCCGGTGCCGGGGAGCTGTTTTTT. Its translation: CASSQVSGAGELFF.

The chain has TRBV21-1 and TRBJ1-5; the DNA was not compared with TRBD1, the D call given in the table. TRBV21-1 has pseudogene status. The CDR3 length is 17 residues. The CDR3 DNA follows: TGTGCCAGCAGCCCCCTCGCAGGGTTGTGGCGCAATCAGCCCCAGCATTTT. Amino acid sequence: CASSPLAGLWRNQPQHF.

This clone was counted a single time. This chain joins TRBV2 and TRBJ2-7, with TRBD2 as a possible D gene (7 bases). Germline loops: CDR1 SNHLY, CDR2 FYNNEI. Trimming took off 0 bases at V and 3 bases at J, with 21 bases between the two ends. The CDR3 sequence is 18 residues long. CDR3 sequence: CASSEALKGGATHYEQYF. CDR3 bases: TGTGCCAGCAGTGAAGCGCTAAAAGGGGGGGCGACTCACTACGAGCAGTACTTC.

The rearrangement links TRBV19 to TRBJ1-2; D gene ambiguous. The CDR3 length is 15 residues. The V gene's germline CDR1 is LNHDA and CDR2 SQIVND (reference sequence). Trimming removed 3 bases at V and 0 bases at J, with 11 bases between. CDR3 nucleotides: TGTGCCAGTAGTATTAACAGACTAACTAACTATGGCTACACCTTC. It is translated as CASSINRLTNYGYTF.

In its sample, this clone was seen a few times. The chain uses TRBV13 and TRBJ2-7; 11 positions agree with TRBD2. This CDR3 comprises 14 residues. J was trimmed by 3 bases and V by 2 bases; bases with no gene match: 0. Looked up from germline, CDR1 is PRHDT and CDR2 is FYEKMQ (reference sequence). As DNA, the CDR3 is TGTGCCAGCAGCTTAACTAGCGGGGGCTACGAGCAGTACTTC. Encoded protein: CASSLTSGGYEQYF.

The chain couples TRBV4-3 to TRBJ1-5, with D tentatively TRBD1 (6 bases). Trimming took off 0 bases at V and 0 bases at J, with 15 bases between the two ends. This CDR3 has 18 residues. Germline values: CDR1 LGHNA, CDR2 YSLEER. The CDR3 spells CASSQDLDSLYSNQPQHF. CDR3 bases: TGCGCCAGCAGCCAAGACTTGGACAGCCTATATAGCAATCAGCCCCAGCATTTT.